This TCR beta chain emerged from a study of T-cell memory formation after mild COVID-19. Whole-study results and caveats: Among CD4+ contracting clones, most were CM and EM, and CD8+ ones EMRA. Balance between CD4 and CD8 was seen in clones contracting day 15 to 85, and a CD4+ lean was seen in later expanders. Some clones that responded were present in memory (sampled pre-infection), which suggests cross-reactive memory joined.

With regard to this clonotype: Its specificity is unknown.

MiXCR, run by TCRdb on the 5' RACE reads, gives a single entry per CDR3 protein. The table includes approximately 290,000 distinct CDR3 sequences, just under 20% detected once. The CDR3 is 13 residues long. Per the germline V gene, CDR1 is MNHEY and CDR2 is SVGAGI. V lost 0 bases and J lost 6, with 8 bases in between. The gene calls are TRBV6-5 and TRBJ1-1; possibly TRBD1 for D (5 bases). This clonotype was obtained from a man aged 18 to 29 who had mild COVID-19 (a few samples of this study predate the infection). Cell type and time point are not known. Sequencing input: PBMCs or a T cell subset sorted from them (not recorded which). The CDR3 nucleotides read TGTGCCAGCAGTTACTCCAGGGTGGCTGAAGCTTTCTTT. Protein product: CASSYSRVAEAFF.